Listed below are T cell receptor beta chains from one sample, sequenced in a study of T cells after yellow fever vaccination. TCRdb called the 5' RACE reads again in MiXCR, with one record for every CDR3 protein. The sample yields 600,000 to 750,000 distinct CDR3 sequences, 9% to 15% seen once. The source material was PBMCs, sampled on the day of the yellow fever booster vaccination. These TCRs come from a young man who received the YFV17D yellow fever vaccine. Each CDR3 is given with its conserved first and last residue. The order of the fields is V gene, J gene, D gene, clone size, CDR3 DNA, CDR3 protein. A D gene is named only where the DNA matches it firmly. Clone size is not always given. Where it is, it says once, few, many or a class for expanded clones.

v_gene: TRBV18
j_gene: TRBJ2-5
d_gene: -
abundance: few
CDR3nt: TGTGCCAGCTCACCTAGCTTGGGAGGAGGCGAGACCCAGTACTTC
CDR3aa: CASSPSLGGGETQYF

v_gene: TRBV7-2
j_gene: TRBJ1-1
d_gene: TRBD1
abundance: many
CDR3nt: TGTGCCAGCAGCCAGACAGGGAGGACCACTGAAGCTTTCTTT
CDR3aa: CASSQTGRTTEAFF

v_gene: TRBV5-5
j_gene: TRBJ2-7
d_gene: -
abundance: -
CDR3nt: TGTGCCAGCAGCTTTGGGACGGCGGCCCCCTACGAGCAGTACTTC
CDR3aa: CASSFGTAAPYEQYF

v_gene: TRBV15
j_gene: TRBJ1-1
d_gene: -
abundance: few
CDR3nt: TGTGCCACCAGCAGAGCGAATGTTGGCACTGAAGCTTTCTTT
CDR3aa: CATSRANVGTEAFF

v_gene: TRBV7-9
j_gene: TRBJ2-2
d_gene: -
abundance: -
CDR3nt: TGTGCCAGCACCAGAACCTTACAGGGCTCGAACACCGGGGAGCTGTTTTTT
CDR3aa: CASTRTLQGSNTGELFF

v_gene: TRBV11-2
j_gene: TRBJ2-7
d_gene: -
abundance: -
CDR3nt: TGTGCCAGCGCCCCCCTCAGGACGATCACCTACGAGCAGTACTTC
CDR3aa: CASAPLRTITYEQYF

v_gene: TRBV6-2/TRBV6-3
j_gene: TRBJ2-1
d_gene: -
abundance: many
CDR3nt: TGTGCCAGCAGTTCCCCCTCGGGGGTCTCCTACAATGAGCAGTTCTTC
CDR3aa: CASSSPSGVSYNEQFF

v_gene: TRBV28
j_gene: TRBJ2-3
d_gene: -
abundance: few
CDR3nt: TGTGCCAGCAGTTTACCAGTGGGATTCACAGATACGCAGTATTTT
CDR3aa: CASSLPVGFTDTQYF

v_gene: TRBV6-1
j_gene: TRBJ1-6
d_gene: TRBD1
abundance: few
CDR3nt: TGTGCCAGCAGATTCACAGGGGTCTATTCACCCCTCCACTTT
CDR3aa: CASRFTGVYSPLHF

v_gene: TRBV4-2
j_gene: TRBJ2-3
d_gene: -
abundance: few
CDR3nt: TGTGCCAGCAGCCTGACGTTACGAGGTGAAGATACGCAGTATTTT
CDR3aa: CASSLTLRGEDTQYF

v_gene: TRBV12-3/TRBV12-4
j_gene: TRBJ2-3
d_gene: -
abundance: -
CDR3nt: TGTGCCAGCAGCTCTCCGGGGGCCGGTGTGAGGTATTTT
CDR3aa: CASSSPGAGVRYF

v_gene: TRBV28
j_gene: TRBJ2-7
d_gene: -
abundance: -
CDR3nt: TGTGCCACCAGGGGGGCGAACTACGAGCAGTACTTC
CDR3aa: CATRGANYEQYF

v_gene: TRBV20-1
j_gene: TRBJ2-3
d_gene: -
abundance: -
CDR3nt: TGCTGTGCTAGCGCCCACGGGCTAGATACATCTGATACGCAGTATTTT
CDR3aa: CCASAHGLDTSDTQYF

v_gene: TRBV12-5
j_gene: TRBJ2-5
d_gene: -
abundance: -
CDR3nt: TGTGCTAGTGGTCCGGGGCACGGAGAGACCCAGTACTTC
CDR3aa: CASGPGHGETQYF

v_gene: TRBV7-2
j_gene: TRBJ1-2
d_gene: TRBD1
abundance: -
CDR3nt: TGTGCCAGCAGCTTAGAAGGTCCAGGGGGCGGATATGGCTACACCTTC
CDR3aa: CASSLEGPGGGYGYTF

v_gene: TRBV19
j_gene: TRBJ2-5
d_gene: -
abundance: -
CDR3nt: TGTGCCAGTAGTCGGCTAGCGACCCAAGAGACCCAGTACTTC
CDR3aa: CASSRLATQETQYF

v_gene: TRBV27
j_gene: TRBJ2-5
d_gene: -
abundance: -
CDR3nt: TGTGCCAGCAGTTTATCGATCTCACCTGGGGAGACCCAGTACTTC
CDR3aa: CASSLSISPGETQYF

v_gene: TRBV7-2
j_gene: TRBJ2-7
d_gene: -
abundance: -
CDR3nt: TGTGCCAGCAGCTTTGGAGTAGGGGAGCCGACCTACGAGCAGTACTTC
CDR3aa: CASSFGVGEPTYEQYF

v_gene: TRBV7-2
j_gene: TRBJ2-3
d_gene: -
abundance: few
CDR3nt: TGTGCCAGCAGCCTCATCGAGCTAGCGCGCACAGATACGCAGTATTTT
CDR3aa: CASSLIELARTDTQYF

v_gene: TRBV20-1
j_gene: TRBJ2-1
d_gene: -
abundance: few
CDR3nt: TGCAGTGCCCGAGGGGTAGAGCTTGCCTACAATGAGCAGTTCTTC
CDR3aa: CSARGVELAYNEQFF

v_gene: TRBV3-1
j_gene: TRBJ1-4
d_gene: TRBD1
abundance: -
CDR3nt: TGTGCCAGCAGCCAACTCGGGACAGGGGACGATGAAAAACTGTTTTTT
CDR3aa: CASSQLGTGDDEKLFF

v_gene: TRBV11-2
j_gene: TRBJ2-7
d_gene: TRBD2
abundance: -
CDR3nt: TGTGCCAGCAGCCGAAGGACTAGCGATGACGAGCAGTACTTC
CDR3aa: CASSRRTSDDEQYF

v_gene: TRBV6-2/TRBV6-3
j_gene: TRBJ2-3
d_gene: -
abundance: few
CDR3nt: TGTGCCAGCAGTTACTCGTCGGTGGAGGCTAGCCGATTTTCTAGCACAGATACGCAGTATTTT
CDR3aa: CASSYSSVEASRFSSTDTQYF

v_gene: TRBV7-9
j_gene: TRBJ2-2
d_gene: -
abundance: -
CDR3nt: TGTGCCAGCAGCTTGGACGTAAGCCGGTACGGGGAGCTGTTTTTT
CDR3aa: CASSLDVSRYGELFF

v_gene: TRBV7-2
j_gene: TRBJ1-1
d_gene: TRBD1
abundance: -
CDR3nt: TGTGCCAGCAGCTGGGCCGGGACAGGCAGAAAATCCACTGAAGCTTTCTTT
CDR3aa: CASSWAGTGRKSTEAFF

v_gene: TRBV30
j_gene: TRBJ1-1
d_gene: -
abundance: -
CDR3nt: TGTGCCTGGAGTGTACGCCTGGGCACTGAAGCTTTCTTT
CDR3aa: CAWSVRLGTEAFF

v_gene: TRBV4-2
j_gene: TRBJ2-2
d_gene: TRBD1
abundance: -
CDR3nt: TGTGCCAGCAGCCCGGGGACAGGTGACCTCACCGGGGAGCTGTTTTTT
CDR3aa: CASSPGTGDLTGELFF

v_gene: TRBV4-3
j_gene: TRBJ2-2
d_gene: -
abundance: few
CDR3nt: TGCGCCAGCAGCCCCCACCCGAACACCGGGGAGCTGTTTTTT
CDR3aa: CASSPHPNTGELFF

v_gene: TRBV5-1
j_gene: TRBJ2-3
d_gene: TRBD1
abundance: many
CDR3nt: TGCGCCAGCAGCCGCCAACAGGGGATCTTAACAGATACGCAGTATTTT
CDR3aa: CASSRQQGILTDTQYF

v_gene: TRBV5-1
j_gene: TRBJ2-5
d_gene: TRBD2
abundance: few
CDR3nt: TGCGCCAGCTCAGCGGGGGACTACTACCAAGAGACCCAGTACTTC
CDR3aa: CASSAGDYYQETQYF

v_gene: TRBV20-1
j_gene: TRBJ2-7
d_gene: -
abundance: -
CDR3nt: TGCAGTGCTAGAGATCCGTCAGCTGCCTACGAGCAGTACTTC
CDR3aa: CSARDPSAAYEQYF

v_gene: TRBV20-1
j_gene: TRBJ2-1
d_gene: TRBD2
abundance: few
CDR3nt: TGCAGTGCTCGGAAACTAGCGGGAGGACGCAATGAGCAGTTCTTC
CDR3aa: CSARKLAGGRNEQFF

v_gene: TRBV7-2
j_gene: TRBJ2-5
d_gene: TRBD1
abundance: -
CDR3nt: TGTGCCAGCAGCTTAGGATGGGGACAGAGTCAAGAGACCCAGTACTTC
CDR3aa: CASSLGWGQSQETQYF

v_gene: TRBV20-1
j_gene: TRBJ1-2
d_gene: -
abundance: few
CDR3nt: TGCAGTGCTAGAGATACCCACCGGGACATATCTGGCTACACCTTC
CDR3aa: CSARDTHRDISGYTF

v_gene: TRBV4-2
j_gene: TRBJ2-1
d_gene: -
abundance: -
CDR3nt: TGTGCCAGCAGCCAAGAGGTCGGCTACTACAATGAGCAGTTCTTC
CDR3aa: CASSQEVGYYNEQFF

v_gene: TRBV29-1
j_gene: TRBJ2-6
d_gene: -
abundance: few
CDR3nt: TGCAGCAGCAAGGACTCTGGGGCCAACGTCCTGACTTTC
CDR3aa: CSSKDSGANVLTF

v_gene: TRBV5-8
j_gene: TRBJ2-1
d_gene: -
abundance: many
CDR3nt: TGTGCCAGCAGTTGGGACGTGTACAATGAGCAGTTCTTC
CDR3aa: CASSWDVYNEQFF

v_gene: TRBV7-2
j_gene: TRBJ2-7
d_gene: TRBD1
abundance: -
CDR3nt: TGTGCCAGCAGCAGAGGGGGCTACTACGAGCAGTACTTC
CDR3aa: CASSRGGYYEQYF

v_gene: TRBV7-2
j_gene: TRBJ2-3
d_gene: TRBD2
abundance: few
CDR3nt: TGTGCCAGCAGCACTAGCGGGAGGGCCCAAGATACGCAGTATTTT
CDR3aa: CASSTSGRAQDTQYF

v_gene: TRBV6-2/TRBV6-3
j_gene: TRBJ2-1
d_gene: TRBD2
abundance: -
CDR3nt: TGTGCCAGCAGTTACTCGGGGAAATTCGGGAGGAATGGTCTCAATGAGCAGTTCTTC
CDR3aa: CASSYSGKFGRNGLNEQFF

v_gene: TRBV25-1
j_gene: TRBJ1-1
d_gene: TRBD1
abundance: -
CDR3nt: TGTGCCAGCAGTGAATATATCACAGGGGGAATGAACACTGAAGCTTTCTTT
CDR3aa: CASSEYITGGMNTEAFF

v_gene: TRBV15
j_gene: TRBJ2-1
d_gene: -
abundance: -
CDR3nt: TGTGCCACCAGCAGAGCCTACTTGGGGGCTAGCGGATACAATGAGCAGTTCTTC
CDR3aa: CATSRAYLGASGYNEQFF

v_gene: TRBV7-2
j_gene: TRBJ2-1
d_gene: -
abundance: -
CDR3nt: TGTGCCAGCAGCTTAGGATTTGGGAGATCGGAGCAGTTCTTC
CDR3aa: CASSLGFGRSEQFF

v_gene: TRBV4-3
j_gene: TRBJ2-1
d_gene: -
abundance: -
CDR3nt: TGCGCCAGCAGCCAAAAACCAAACACCCATGGGAATGAGCAGTTCTTC
CDR3aa: CASSQKPNTHGNEQFF

v_gene: TRBV19
j_gene: TRBJ2-1
d_gene: -
abundance: few
CDR3nt: TGTGCCAGTAGTATAGCGGGCAATGAGCAGTTCTTC
CDR3aa: CASSIAGNEQFF

v_gene: TRBV6-1
j_gene: TRBJ2-3
d_gene: -
abundance: many
CDR3nt: TGTGCCAGCAACCAGGGCCTTAGCACAGATACGCAGTATTTT
CDR3aa: CASNQGLSTDTQYF

v_gene: TRBV6-5
j_gene: TRBJ2-5
d_gene: -
abundance: -
CDR3nt: TGTGCCAGCAGTCTGCCGGCAGCAGAGACCCAGTACTTC
CDR3aa: CASSLPAAETQYF

v_gene: TRBV5-6
j_gene: TRBJ2-6
d_gene: -
abundance: -
CDR3nt: TGTGCCAGCAGCTTGGCGCCTACCGGGGCCAACGTCCTGACTTTC
CDR3aa: CASSLAPTGANVLTF

v_gene: TRBV7-8
j_gene: TRBJ1-5
d_gene: -
abundance: few
CDR3nt: TGTGCCAGCAGCCCCACACGGGGGGGCGTGAGCAATCAGCCCCAGCATTTT
CDR3aa: CASSPTRGGVSNQPQHF

v_gene: TRBV7-9
j_gene: TRBJ1-5
d_gene: -
abundance: few
CDR3nt: TGTGCCAGCAGCTTGGGAGACAGGCGCAATCAGCCCCAGCATTTT
CDR3aa: CASSLGDRRNQPQHF

v_gene: TRBV7-3
j_gene: TRBJ2-2
d_gene: -
abundance: few
CDR3nt: TGTGCCAGCAGCTTACCCTCAGGGCTATCCACCGGGGAGCTGTTTTTT
CDR3aa: CASSLPSGLSTGELFF

v_gene: TRBV7-2
j_gene: TRBJ1-2
d_gene: -
abundance: -
CDR3nt: TGTGCCAGCAGCCGACGGACAGACAGTTATGGCTACACCTTC
CDR3aa: CASSRRTDSYGYTF